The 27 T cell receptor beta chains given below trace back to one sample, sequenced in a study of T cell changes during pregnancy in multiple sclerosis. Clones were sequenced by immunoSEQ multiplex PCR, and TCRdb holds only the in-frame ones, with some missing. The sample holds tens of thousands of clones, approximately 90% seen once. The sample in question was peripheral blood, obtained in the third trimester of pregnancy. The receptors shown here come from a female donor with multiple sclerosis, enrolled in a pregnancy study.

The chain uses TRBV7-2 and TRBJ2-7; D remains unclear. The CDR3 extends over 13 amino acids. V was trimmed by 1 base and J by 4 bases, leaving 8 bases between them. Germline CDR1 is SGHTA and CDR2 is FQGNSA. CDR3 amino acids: CASSLGVRYEQYF. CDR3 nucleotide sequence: TGTGCCAGCAGCTTAGGTGTACGGTACGAGCAGTACTTC.

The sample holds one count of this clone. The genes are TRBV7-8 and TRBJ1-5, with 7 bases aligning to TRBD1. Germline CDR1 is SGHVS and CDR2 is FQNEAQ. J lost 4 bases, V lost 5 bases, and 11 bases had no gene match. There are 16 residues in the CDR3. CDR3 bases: TGTGCCAGCAGCCCGCTAGCGGGACAGACAAATCAGCCCCAGCATTTT. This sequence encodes CASSPLAGQTNQPQHF.

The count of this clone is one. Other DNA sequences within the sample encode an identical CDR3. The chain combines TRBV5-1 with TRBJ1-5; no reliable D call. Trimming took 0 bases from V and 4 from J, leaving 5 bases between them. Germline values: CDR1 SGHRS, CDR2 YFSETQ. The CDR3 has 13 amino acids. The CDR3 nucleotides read TGCGCCAGCAGCTTGGCCCTAAATCAGCCCCAGCATTTT. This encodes CASSLALNQPQHF. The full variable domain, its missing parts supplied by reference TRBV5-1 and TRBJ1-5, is KAGVTQTPRYLIKTRGQQVTLSCSPISGHRSVSWYQQTPGQGLQFLFEYFSETQRNKGNFPGRFSGRQFSNSRSEMNVSTLELGDSALYLCASSLALNQPQHFGDGTRLSIL.

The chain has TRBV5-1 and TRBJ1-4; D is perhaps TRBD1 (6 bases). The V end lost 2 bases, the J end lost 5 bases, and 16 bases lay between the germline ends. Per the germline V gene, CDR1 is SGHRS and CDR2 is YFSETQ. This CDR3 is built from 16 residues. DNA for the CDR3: TGCGCCAGCAGCTTTGCCCCTGTGGGGGCAAATGAAAAACTGTTTTTT. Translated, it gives CASSFAPVGANEKLFF.

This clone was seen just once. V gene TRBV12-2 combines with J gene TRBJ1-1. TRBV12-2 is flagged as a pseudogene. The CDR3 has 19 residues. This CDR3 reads CASRLAGGGGVKGDTEAFF. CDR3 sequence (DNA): TGTGCAAGTCGCTTAGCGGGAGGGGGAGGGGTCAAGGGCGACACTGAAGCTTTCTTT.

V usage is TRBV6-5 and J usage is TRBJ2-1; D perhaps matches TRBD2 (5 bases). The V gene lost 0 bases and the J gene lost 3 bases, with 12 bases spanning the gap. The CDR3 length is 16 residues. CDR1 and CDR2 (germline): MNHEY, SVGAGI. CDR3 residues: CASSYSLRAIYNEQFF. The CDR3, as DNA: TGTGCCAGCAGTTACTCTTTGCGGGCTATCTACAATGAGCAGTTCTTC.

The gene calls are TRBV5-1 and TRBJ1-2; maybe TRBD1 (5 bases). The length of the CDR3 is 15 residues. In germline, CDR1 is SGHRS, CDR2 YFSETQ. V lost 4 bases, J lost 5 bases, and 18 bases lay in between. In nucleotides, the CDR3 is TGCGCCAGCAGCACCGGGACGGCGCGGGGGTATGGCTACACCTTC. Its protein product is CASSTGTARGYGYTF.

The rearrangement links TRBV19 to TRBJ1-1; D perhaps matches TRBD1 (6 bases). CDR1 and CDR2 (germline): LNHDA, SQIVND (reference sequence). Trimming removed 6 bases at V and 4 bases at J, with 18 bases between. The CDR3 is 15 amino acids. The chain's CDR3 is CASSKNRDAGTEAFF. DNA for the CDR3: TGTGCCAGTAGCAAAAACAGGGATGCTGGCACTGAAGCTTTCTTT. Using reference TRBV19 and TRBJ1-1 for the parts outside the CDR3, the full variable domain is DGGITQSPKYLFRKEGQNVTLSCEQNLNHDAMYWYRQDPGQGLRLIYYSQIVNDFQKGDIAEGYSVSREKKESFPLTVTSAQKNPTAFYLCASSKNRDAGTEAFFGQGTRLTVV.

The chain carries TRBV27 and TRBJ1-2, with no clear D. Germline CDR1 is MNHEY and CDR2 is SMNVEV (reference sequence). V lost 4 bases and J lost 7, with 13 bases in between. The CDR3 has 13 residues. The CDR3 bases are TGTGCCAGCAGTTCGAAAGGGAGAGGTGGCTACACCTTC. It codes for CASSSKGRGGYTF.

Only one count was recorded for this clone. The chain's CDR3 is CATRMPRTRDTDTQYF. As DNA, the CDR3 is TGTGCCACCAGAATGCCCCGGACCAGGGACACAGATACGCAGTATTTT. V usage is TRBV19 and J usage is TRBJ2-3; D is perhaps TRBD1 (5 bases). The CDR3 has 16 amino acids. Germline lookup yields CDR1 LNHDA and CDR2 SQIVND (reference sequence). Deletions cut 10 bases from V and 2 bases from J, with 22 bases between.

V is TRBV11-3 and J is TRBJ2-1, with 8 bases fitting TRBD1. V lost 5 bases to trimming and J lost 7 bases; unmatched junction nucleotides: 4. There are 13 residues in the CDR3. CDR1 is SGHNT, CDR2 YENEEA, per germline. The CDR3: CASSVDRGNEQFF. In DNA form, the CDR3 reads TGTGCCAGCAGCGTCGACAGGGGAAATGAGCAGTTCTTC.

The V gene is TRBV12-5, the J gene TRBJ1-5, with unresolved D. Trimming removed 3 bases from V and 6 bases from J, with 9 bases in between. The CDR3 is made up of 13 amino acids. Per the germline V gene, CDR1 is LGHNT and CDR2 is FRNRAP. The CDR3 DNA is TGTGCTAGTGGTTTAAAGGAGGGTCAGCCCCAGCATTTT. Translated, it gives CASGLKEGQPQHF.

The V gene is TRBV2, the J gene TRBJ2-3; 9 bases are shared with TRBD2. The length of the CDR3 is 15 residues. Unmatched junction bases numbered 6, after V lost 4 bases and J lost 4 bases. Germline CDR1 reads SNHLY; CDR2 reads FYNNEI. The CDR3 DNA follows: TGTGCCAGCAGTGGCGGGGGGGCCTCCGCAGATACGCAGTATTTT. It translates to CASSGGGASADTQYF.

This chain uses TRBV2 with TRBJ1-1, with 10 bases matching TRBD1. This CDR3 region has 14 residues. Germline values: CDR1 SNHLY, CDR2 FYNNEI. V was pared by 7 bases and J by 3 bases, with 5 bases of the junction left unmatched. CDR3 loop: CASKDRGRDTEAFF. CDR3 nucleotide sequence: TGTGCCAGCAAAGACAGGGGGCGGGACACTGAAGCTTTCTTT.

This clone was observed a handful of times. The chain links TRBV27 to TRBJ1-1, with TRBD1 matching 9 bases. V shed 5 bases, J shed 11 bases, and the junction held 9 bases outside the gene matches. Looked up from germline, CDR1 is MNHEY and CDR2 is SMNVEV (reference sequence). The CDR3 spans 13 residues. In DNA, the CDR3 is TGTGCCAGCAGTCCCAACAGGGGGCGGGCGGCTTTCTTT. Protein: CASSPNRGRAAFF.

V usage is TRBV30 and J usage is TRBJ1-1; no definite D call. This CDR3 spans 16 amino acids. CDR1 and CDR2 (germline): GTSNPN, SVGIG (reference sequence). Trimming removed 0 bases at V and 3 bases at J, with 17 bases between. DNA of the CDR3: TGTGCCTGGAGTGTAGGTACTGACTGGCTCGACACTGAAGCTTTCTTT. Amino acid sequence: CAWSVGTDWLDTEAFF.

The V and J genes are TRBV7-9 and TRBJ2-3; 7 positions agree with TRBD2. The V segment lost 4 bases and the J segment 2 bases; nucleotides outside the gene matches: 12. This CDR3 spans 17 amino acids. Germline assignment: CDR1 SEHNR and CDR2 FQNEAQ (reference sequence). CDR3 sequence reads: CASSSFRASGHTDTQYF. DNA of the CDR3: TGTGCCAGCAGCTCGTTCAGGGCTAGCGGACACACAGATACGCAGTATTTT.

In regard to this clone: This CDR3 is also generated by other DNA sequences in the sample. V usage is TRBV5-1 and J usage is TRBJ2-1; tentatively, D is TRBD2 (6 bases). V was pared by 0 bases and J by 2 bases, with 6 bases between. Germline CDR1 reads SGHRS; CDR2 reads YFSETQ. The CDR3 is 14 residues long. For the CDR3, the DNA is TGCGCCAGCAGCTTGGGACTAGCCTACAATGAGCAGTTCTTC. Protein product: CASSLGLAYNEQFF.

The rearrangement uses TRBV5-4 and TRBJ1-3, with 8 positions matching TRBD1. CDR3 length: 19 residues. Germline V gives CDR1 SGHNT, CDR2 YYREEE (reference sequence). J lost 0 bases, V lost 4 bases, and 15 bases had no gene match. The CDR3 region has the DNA TGTGCCAGCAGCGCGACCGGGACAGGCAAGCTTTACTCTGGAAACACCATATATTTT. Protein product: CASSATGTGKLYSGNTIYF.

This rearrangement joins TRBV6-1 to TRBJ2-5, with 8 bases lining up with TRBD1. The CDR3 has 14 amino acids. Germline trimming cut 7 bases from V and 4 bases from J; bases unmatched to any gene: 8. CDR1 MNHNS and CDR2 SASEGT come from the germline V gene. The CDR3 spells CASILTGGRETQYF. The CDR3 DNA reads TGTGCCAGCATTCTAACAGGGGGGAGAGAGACCCAGTACTTC.

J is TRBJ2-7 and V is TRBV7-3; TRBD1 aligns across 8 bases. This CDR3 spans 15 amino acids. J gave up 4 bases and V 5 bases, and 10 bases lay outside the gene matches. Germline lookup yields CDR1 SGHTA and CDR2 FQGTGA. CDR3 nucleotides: TGTGCCAGCAGCCAAGGACAGGGTTCCTCTTACGAGCAGTACTTC. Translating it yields CASSQGQGSSYEQYF.

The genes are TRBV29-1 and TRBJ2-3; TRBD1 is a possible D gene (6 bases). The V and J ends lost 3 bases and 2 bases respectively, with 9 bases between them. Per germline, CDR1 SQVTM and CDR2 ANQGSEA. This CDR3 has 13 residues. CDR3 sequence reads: CSVDNRATDTQYF. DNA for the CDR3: TGCAGCGTTGATAACAGGGCCACAGATACGCAGTATTTT.

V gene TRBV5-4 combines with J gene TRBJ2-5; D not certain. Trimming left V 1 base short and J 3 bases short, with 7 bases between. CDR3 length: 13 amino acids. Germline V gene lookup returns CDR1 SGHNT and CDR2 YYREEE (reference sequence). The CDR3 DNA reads TGTGCCAGCAGCTTGCTGGCAGAAGAGACCCAGTACTTC. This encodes CASSLLAEETQYF.

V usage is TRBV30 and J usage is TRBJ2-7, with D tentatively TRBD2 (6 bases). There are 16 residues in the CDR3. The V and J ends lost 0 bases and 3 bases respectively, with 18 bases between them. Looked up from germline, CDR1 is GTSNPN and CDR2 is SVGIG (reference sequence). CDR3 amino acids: CAWSVMASAMVYEQYF. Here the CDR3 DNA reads TGTGCCTGGAGTGTAATGGCTAGCGCCATGGTCTACGAGCAGTACTTC.

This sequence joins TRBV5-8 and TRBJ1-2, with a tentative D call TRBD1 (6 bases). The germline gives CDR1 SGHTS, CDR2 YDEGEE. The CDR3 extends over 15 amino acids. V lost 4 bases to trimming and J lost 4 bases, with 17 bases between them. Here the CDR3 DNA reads TGTGCCAGCAGCGAGACAGGCCTGGTAATCTATGGCTACACCTTC. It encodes CASSETGLVIYGYTF.

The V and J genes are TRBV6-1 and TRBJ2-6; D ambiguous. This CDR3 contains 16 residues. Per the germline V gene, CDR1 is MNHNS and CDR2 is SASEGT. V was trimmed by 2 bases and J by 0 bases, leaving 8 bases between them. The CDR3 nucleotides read TGTGCCAGCAGTGAATCAGGCCTCTCTGGGGCCAACGTCCTGACTTTC. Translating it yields CASSESGLSGANVLTF.

DNA of the CDR3: TGTGCCAGCAGCCCAGGTCCCCTTAACTATGGCTACACCTTC. It codes for CASSPGPLNYGYTF. This rearrangement joins TRBV5-8 to TRBJ1-2; the D is unclear. Germline CDR1 SGHTS, CDR2 YDEGEE. This CDR3 comprises 14 residues. V dropped 4 bases and J dropped 1 base, with 11 bases sitting between them.